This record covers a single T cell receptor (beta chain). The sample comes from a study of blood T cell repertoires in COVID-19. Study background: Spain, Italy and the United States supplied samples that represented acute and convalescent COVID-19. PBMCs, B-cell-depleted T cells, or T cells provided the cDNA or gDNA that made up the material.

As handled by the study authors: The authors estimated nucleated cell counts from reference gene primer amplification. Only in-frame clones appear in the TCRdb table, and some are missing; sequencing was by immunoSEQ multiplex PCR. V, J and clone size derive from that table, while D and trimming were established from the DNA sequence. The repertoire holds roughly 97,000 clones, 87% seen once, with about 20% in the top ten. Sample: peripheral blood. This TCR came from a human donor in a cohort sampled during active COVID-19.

The CDR3 DNA sequence: TGTGCCAGCTCACTGGGACAGGGAGCCGCTGGAAACACCATATATTTT. This gives the protein CASSLGQGAAGNTIYF. This rearrangement joins TRBV18 to TRBJ1-3, with TRBD1 matching over 9 bases. Germline V gives CDR1 KGHSH, CDR2 LQKENI. The CDR3 contains 16 residues. Germline trimming cut 4 bases from V and 2 bases from J; bases unmatched to any gene: 6.